The 14 T cell receptor beta chains listed next were all sequenced from one sample in a study of identical twins (dated by TCRdb to about 2016). Receptors were amplified or captured by 5' RACE. The data were produced on an Illumina HiSeq 2000. TCRdb handled the public reads itself, with Q25 trimming in fastp and clone calling in MiXCR, and kept productive beta chains. For every CDR3 protein sequence, its rows merge into one entry that carries the most common genes and DNA. The sample table lists about 570,000 distinct CDR3 sequences, more than 9% of them with a count of one. The ten biggest clones cover around 3.1% of the sample. Another study also made use of these data, one on yellow fever vaccine responses in identical twins.

Sequencing was performed on PBMCs. These receptors came from a woman in her late teens or twenties in good health.

In this sample, this clonotype turned up a few times. The chain employs TRBV18 and TRBJ2-7, with D perhaps TRBD1 (7 bases). The CDR3 loop spans 14 amino acids. V was trimmed by 4 bases and J by 5 bases, leaving 15 bases between them. Germline lookup yields CDR1 KGHSH and CDR2 LQKENI. The CDR3 sequence: CASSRQGGLDEQYF. The CDR3 bases are TGTGCCAGCTCACGACAGGGAGGTTTGGACGAGCAGTACTTC.

V usage is TRBV2 and J usage is TRBJ2-7; D call uncertain. Germline V gene data show CDR1 as SNHLY and CDR2 as FYNNEI. This CDR3 comprises 11 residues. The V end was cut by 2 bases, the J end by 4 bases, with 3 bases between. Here the CDR3 DNA reads TGTGCCAGCAGTGAAAAATACGAGCAGTACTTC. Its protein product is CASSEKYEQYF. The full variable domain, its missing parts supplied by reference TRBV2 and TRBJ2-7, is EPEVTQTPSHQVTQMGQEVILRCVPISNHLYFYWYRQILGQKVEFLVSFYNNEISEKSEIFDDQFSVERPDGSNFTLKIRSTKLEDSAMYFCASSEKYEQYFGPGTRLTVT.

This clonotype occurred a few times. This chain uses TRBV28 with TRBJ1-5, with 8 bases that match TRBD1. This CDR3 contains 16 residues. The V gene end was trimmed by 5 bases and the J gene end by 6 bases; junction bases not matched to a gene: 12. The germline V gene encodes CDR1 MDHEN and CDR2 SYDVKM. The CDR3 coding sequence is TGTGCCAGCAGTCAGGACAGGGAGAGATTTCGTCAGCCCCAGCATTTT. Its translation: CASSQDRERFRQPQHF.

The chain has TRBV7-9 and TRBJ1-1, with D perhaps TRBD1 (6 bases). The CDR3 has 13 amino acids. The V gene lost 3 bases and the J gene lost 5 bases, with 10 bases spanning the gap. Per germline, CDR1 SEHNR and CDR2 FQNEAQ (reference sequence). The CDR3 DNA sequence: TGTGCCAGCAGCTTTCCGGGGGCAACTGAAGCTTTCTTT. Protein: CASSFPGATEAFF. The entire variable domain, with the rest obtained from reference TRBV7-9 and TRBJ1-1, is as follows: DTGVSQNPRHKITKRGQNVTFRCDPISEHNRLYWYRQTLGQGPEFLTYFQNEAQLEKSRLLSDRFSAERPKGSFSTLEIQRTEQGDSAMYLCASSFPGATEAFFGQGTRLTVV.

The chain employs TRBV18 and TRBJ2-7, with TRBD1 matching 7 bases. The length of the CDR3 is 14 residues. From germline, CDR1 is KGHSH and CDR2 LQKENI. V lost 3 bases to trimming and J lost 2 bases; unmatched junction nucleotides: 4. DNA of the CDR3: TGTGCCAGCTCACCCGCGGACAGGCCCTACGAGCAGTACTTC. Translating it yields CASSPADRPYEQYF.

This clonotype was detected a few times. The chain combines TRBV27 with TRBJ2-7; 8 nucleotides line up with TRBD1. Germline loops: CDR1 MNHEY, CDR2 SMNVEV (reference sequence). The J segment lost 2 bases and the V segment lost 10 bases, leaving 10 bases of the junction unmatched. This CDR3 spans 14 amino acids. CDR3 in DNA: TGTGCCACCGCCCCCACAGGGGGTCCCTACGAGCAGTACTTC. Amino acids: CATAPTGGPYEQYF.

This clonotype was seen ten or more times. This chain connects TRBV4-3 to TRBJ2-1, with 7 bases matching TRBD2. The CDR3 is made up of 16 amino acids. Per the germline V gene, CDR1 is LGHNA and CDR2 is YSLEER. Losses at the gene ends were 0 bases for V and 4 bases for J; bases not matched to a gene: 6. The CDR3: CASSQDSSGDYNEQFF. CDR3 nucleotide sequence: TGCGCCAGCAGCCAAGATTCTAGCGGAGATTACAATGAGCAGTTCTTC.

This chain joins TRBV6-5 and TRBJ2-7; D call uncertain. The CDR3 spans 15 residues. Trimming took off 0 bases at V and 3 bases at J, with 12 bases between the two ends. The germline gives CDR1 MNHEY, CDR2 SVGAGI. The CDR3 nucleotides read TGTGCCAGCAGTTACTCGAGAACACCTAGCTACGAGCAGTACTTC. It is translated as CASSYSRTPSYEQYF.

This clonotype turned up a few times. This rearrangement joins TRBV10-3 to TRBJ2-1; D gene ambiguous. Germline V gene data show CDR1 as ENHRY and CDR2 as SYGVKD. The CDR3 extends over 12 amino acids. Trimming left V 3 bases short and J 6 bases short, with 6 bases between. CDR3 DNA sequence: TGTGCCATCAGTGAAAACAGCAATGAGCAGTTCTTC. Translation: CAISENSNEQFF.

This CDR3 reads CATSDSGLAGGPTDTQYF. CDR3 DNA: TGTGCCACCAGTGACTCGGGACTAGCGGGAGGGCCCACAGATACGCAGTATTTT. V usage is TRBV24-1 and J usage is TRBJ2-3, with 16 bases aligning to TRBD2. Looked up from germline, CDR1 is KGHDR and CDR2 is SFDVKD. V shed 4 bases and J 2 bases; nucleotides not matched to a gene: 5. CDR3 size: 18 residues.

This clonotype appeared a few times. CDR3 in DNA: TGTGCCAGCGAGGGCCGGGCTAGCGACAAAGAGACCCAGTACTTC. This encodes CASEGRASDKETQYF. The chain links TRBV7-9 to TRBJ2-5, with D tentatively TRBD2 (6 bases). From germline, CDR1 is SEHNR and CDR2 FQNEAQ (reference sequence). The CDR3 sequence is 15 residues long. The V end lost 8 bases, the J end lost 3 bases, and 19 bases lay between the germline ends.

In this sample, this clonotype turned up many times. The chain is built from TRBV10-3 and TRBJ1-2; D possibly corresponds to TRBD1 (5 bases). Trimming cost V 6 bases and J 4 bases, with 18 bases left between them. Germline V gene sequence: CDR1 ENHRY, CDR2 SYGVKD. This CDR3 region has 15 residues. The CDR3 DNA reads TGTGCCATCAGCCAACCCCGGACACCTTTCTATGGCTACACCTTC. It is translated as CAISQPRTPFYGYTF.

This clonotype was detected many times. This chain connects TRBV3-1 to TRBJ2-4; 10 nucleotides match TRBD2. The CDR3 totals 18 residues. V shed 2 bases, J shed 7 bases, and the junction held 14 bases outside the gene matches. From germline, CDR1 is LGHDT and CDR2 YNNKEL (reference sequence). The CDR3 nucleotides are TGTGCCAGCAGCCAAAAAGGACTAGCGGCCCTCCAAAGTAACATTCAGTACTTC. Translating gives CASSQKGLAALQSNIQYF.

The V call is TRBV28, the J call TRBJ2-7; 9 nucleotides agree with TRBD1. The CDR3 has 15 amino acids. Trimming cost V 3 bases and J 7 bases; bases outside gene matches: 10. Per the germline V gene, CDR1 is MDHEN and CDR2 is SYDVKM. DNA for the CDR3: TGTGCCAGCAGTTTCCAGTCACAGGGGGCAGGGGAGCAGTACTTC. Protein product: CASSFQSQGAGEQYF.